Following are 26 T cell receptor beta chains from one sample sequenced in a study of Ad26.COV2.S vaccination and SARS-CoV-2 variants. Using immunoSEQ multiplex PCR, the repertoire was profiled, and TCRdb retains in-frame clones only, with some absent. The data show about 350,000 clones, roughly nine tenths seen once. Sequences were derived from peripheral blood, sampled after recovery from COVID-19. These receptors came from a human donor who had recovered from COVID-19.

This clone was seen a single time. V usage is TRBV27 and J usage is TRBJ1-1; D remains ambiguous. The V end was cut by 4 bases, the J end by 2 bases, with 11 bases between. The germline CDR1 and CDR2 sequences are MNHEY and SMNVEV (reference sequence). This CDR3 has 14 amino acids. CDR3 residues: CASSWTQKNTEAFF. DNA for the CDR3: TGTGCCAGCAGTTGGACCCAGAAAAACACTGAAGCTTTCTTT.

V usage is TRBV4-1 and J usage is TRBJ1-1; D is undetermined. This CDR3 contains 13 residues. Germline V gene sequence: CDR1 MGHRA, CDR2 YSYEKL. Trimming pared 0 bases from V and 4 bases from J, leaving 6 bases between. DNA of the CDR3: TGCGCCAGCAGCCAAGATAAGGCCACTGAAGCTTTCTTT. Protein: CASSQDKATEAFF.

The chain has TRBV27 and TRBJ1-5, with TRBD1 as a possible D gene (5 bases). With 0 bases removed from V and 3 bases from J, the gap between germline ends came to 6 bases. The CDR3 covers 14 residues. Germline V lookup: CDR1 MNHEY, CDR2 SMNVEV (reference sequence). The CDR3 region is CASSLSDNNQPQHF. As DNA, the CDR3 is TGTGCCAGCAGTTTATCGGACAACAATCAGCCCCAGCATTTT.

V and J are TRBV7-3 and TRBJ2-2, with 8 nucleotides matching TRBD1. Germline CDR1 reads SGHTA; CDR2 reads FQGTGA. The CDR3 contains 15 residues. V was clipped by 5 bases and J by 4 bases; unmatched bases: 6. The chain's CDR3 is CASSTQGVVTGELFF. The CDR3 DNA is TGTGCCAGCAGCACACAGGGGGTTGTCACCGGGGAGCTGTTTTTT.

V usage is TRBV29-1 and J usage is TRBJ2-4; D perhaps matches TRBD2 (6 bases). Germline assignment: CDR1 SQVTM and CDR2 ANQGSEA. The V end was cut by 4 bases, the J end by 5 bases, with 12 bases between. The CDR3 is 13 amino acids. CDR3 in amino acids: CSVVVPGENIQYF. CDR3 bases: TGCAGCGTTGTGGTTCCGGGGGAAAACATTCAGTACTTC.

J is TRBJ1-4 and V is TRBV4-2; TRBD1 matches 8 bases. V shed 2 bases and J 6 bases; nucleotides not matched to a gene: 5. Germline V lookup: CDR1 LGHNA, CDR2 YNFKEQ. This CDR3 comprises 15 residues. CDR3 amino acids: CASSQPTGGYEKLFF. DNA for the CDR3: TGTGCCAGCAGCCAACCCACAGGGGGGTATGAAAAACTGTTTTTT.

The rearrangement joins TRBV19 to TRBJ2-3; D possibly matches TRBD1 or TRBD2 (6 bases each). The length of the CDR3 is 16 residues. Germline V lookup: CDR1 LNHDA, CDR2 SQIVND (reference sequence). Trimming took 2 bases from V and 1 from J, leaving 13 bases between them. The CDR3 protein is CASSIHRGRGTDTQYF. The CDR3 DNA is TGTGCCAGTAGTATACATCGGGGGCGGGGCACAGATACGCAGTATTTT.

V and J are TRBV6-2 or TRBV6-3 and TRBJ2-1; TRBD1 might be the D (6 bases). Germline assignment: CDR1 MNHEY and CDR2 SVGEGT. The CDR3 sequence is 18 residues long. Trimming pared 0 bases from V and 1 base from J, leaving 16 bases between. The CDR3 loop is CASSYSPLQGWSYNEQFF. Here the CDR3 DNA reads TGTGCCAGCAGTTACTCGCCCTTACAGGGTTGGTCCTACAATGAGCAGTTCTTC.

The chain recombines TRBV6-2 or TRBV6-3 with TRBJ2-2, with 7 bases that match TRBD2. V was clipped by 4 bases and J by 15 bases; unmatched bases: 5. Germline CDR1 reads MNHEY; CDR2 reads SVGEGT. This CDR3 contains 11 residues. CDR3 coding DNA: TGTGCCAGCAGTTTGGGGGGGAGTATGTTTTTT. Translating it yields CASSLGGSMFF.

The genes are TRBV9 and TRBJ2-5, with 14 bases lining up with TRBD2. V lost 4 bases and J lost 0; bases outside the gene matches: 2. Germline CDR1 reads SGDLS; CDR2 reads YYNGEE. The CDR3 has 16 amino acids. The CDR3 DNA follows: TGTGCCAGCAGCCTGGGACTAGCGGGGGACCAAGAGACCCAGTACTTC. This translates into CASSLGLAGDQETQYF.

CDR3 loop: CASSLTGEQAGYTF. The CDR3 DNA sequence: TGTGCCAGCAGTTTGACAGGGGAGCAGGCTGGCTACACCTTC. The rearrangement uses TRBV6-6 and TRBJ1-2; 8 bases agree with TRBD1. The CDR3 is made up of 14 amino acids. With V trimmed by 4 bases and J by 7 bases, 8 bases remained unmatched. Germline CDR1 MNHNY, CDR2 SVGAGI (reference sequence).

The chain uses TRBV27 and TRBJ2-3; 16 bases are shared with TRBD2. With V trimmed by 5 bases and J by 6 bases, 14 bases remained unmatched. Germline CDR1 MNHEY, CDR2 SMNVEV (reference sequence). The CDR3 sequence is 19 residues long. The CDR3 here is CASSATGTSGGARRDTQYF. DNA for the CDR3: TGTGCCAGCAGTGCCACCGGGACTAGCGGGGGGGCCCGAAGGGATACGCAGTATTTT.

The chain links TRBV24-1 to TRBJ1-2, with D uncertain. From germline, CDR1 is KGHDR and CDR2 SFDVKD. CDR3 length: 12 amino acids. V lost 3 bases, J lost 12 bases, and 13 bases lay in between. CDR3 sequence (DNA): TGTGCCACCAGTGATCAAAGCGGCAGGCACACCTTC. This encodes CATSDQSGRHTF.

This chain joins TRBV18 and TRBJ1-1, with 7 bases matching TRBD1. The ends lost 0 bases at V and 5 bases at J; junction bases unmatched: 9. CDR3 size: 16 residues. Germline loops: CDR1 KGHSH, CDR2 LQKENI. The CDR3 sequence is CASSPPTGLGGTEAFF. Here the CDR3 DNA reads TGTGCCAGCTCACCACCGACAGGGTTGGGAGGGACTGAAGCTTTCTTT.

The sample holds one count of this clone. The chain carries TRBV4-3 and TRBJ2-1, with D possibly matching TRBD2 (6 bases). With 0 bases removed from V and 11 bases from J, the gap between germline ends came to 11 bases. The CDR3 contains 13 residues. The germline gives CDR1 LGHNA, CDR2 YSLEER. Written as DNA, the CDR3 is TGCGCCAGCAGCCAAGATAGGGCGGGACAGCAGTTCTTC. Protein: CASSQDRAGQQFF.

The chain recombines TRBV5-1 with TRBJ2-7; possibly TRBD1 for D (5 bases). The CDR3 runs to 13 residues. Germline V CDR1 and CDR2: SGHRS, YFSETQ. V was trimmed by 2 bases and J by 5 bases, leaving 11 bases between them. CDR3 DNA: TGCGCCAGCAGCTTCGAAAGGGGCCACGAGCAGTACTTC. This encodes CASSFERGHEQYF. Looking up the rest from reference TRBV5-1 and TRBJ2-7 gives the full variable domain: KAGVTQTPRYLIKTRGQQVTLSCSPISGHRSVSWYQQTPGQGLQFLFEYFSETQRNKGNFPGRFSGRQFSNSRSEMNVSTLELGDSALYLCASSFERGHEQYFGPGTRLTVT.

CDR3 bases: TGTGCCAGCTCACCACTACAGGGGAGCTCCTACAATGAGCAGTTCTTC. It codes for CASSPLQGSSYNEQFF. The chain has TRBV18 and TRBJ2-1; TRBD1 matches 7 bases. The CDR3 is 16 amino acids. Germline V lookup: CDR1 KGHSH, CDR2 LQKENI. The V gene end was trimmed by 1 base and the J gene end by 0 bases; junction bases not matched to a gene: 3.

This sequence joins TRBV6-6 and TRBJ2-7, with TRBD2 matching over 8 bases. V lost 6 bases and J lost 5; bases outside the gene matches: 9. The CDR3 has 14 residues. Germline loops: CDR1 MNHNY, CDR2 SVGAGI (reference sequence). CDR3 in DNA: TGTGCCAGCAGCAACGGCGGGGGGCTCAACGAGCAGTACTTC. Translated, it gives CASSNGGGLNEQYF.

This clone appeared a single time. V gene TRBV7-9 combines with J gene TRBJ2-5; 10 bases are shared with TRBD2. Germline V lookup: CDR1 SEHNR, CDR2 FQNEAQ (reference sequence). V shed 6 bases and J 5 bases; nucleotides not matched to a gene: 9. The length of the CDR3 is 15 residues. CDR3 region: CASSPFLSGGETQYF. CDR3 DNA: TGTGCCAGCAGTCCTTTCCTTAGCGGGGGGGAGACCCAGTACTTC.

The chain uses TRBV18 and TRBJ1-1, with TRBD1 identical over 7 bases. Germline V CDR1 and CDR2: KGHSH, LQKENI. V trimming: 3 bases; J trimming: 2 bases; junction bases outside the gene matches: 6. This CDR3 spans 15 amino acids. CDR3 sequence (DNA): TGTGCCAGCTCACCCGCAGGGGGTCCAAACACTGAAGCTTTCTTT. This gives the protein CASSPAGGPNTEAFF. Variable domain in full (rest from reference TRBV18 and TRBJ1-1): NAGVMQNPRHLVRRRGQEARLRCSPMKGHSHVYWYRQLPEEGLKFMVYLQKENIIDESGMPKERFSAEFPKEGPSILRIQQVVRGDSAAYFCASSPAGGPNTEAFFGQGTRLTVV.

CDR3 region: CASSFTGTGPTDTQYF. CDR3 in DNA: TGTGCCAGCAGCTTCACCGGGACAGGGCCCACAGATACGCAGTATTTT. V gene TRBV7-9 combines with J gene TRBJ2-3; 9 bases map to TRBD1. The V gene end was trimmed by 3 bases and the J gene end by 2 bases; junction bases not matched to a gene: 6. Germline CDR1 and CDR2: SEHNR and FQNEAQ (reference sequence). The CDR3 loop spans 16 amino acids.

This clone was counted between two and nine times. CDR3 DNA sequence: TGTGCCAGCAGTGAATCTGGCACTAACTATGGCTACACCTTC. This gives the protein CASSESGTNYGYTF. The V gene is TRBV25-1, the J gene TRBJ1-2, with D hard to call. The germline V and J ends were trimmed by 1 base and 0 bases, with 6 bases remaining between them. The CDR3 loop spans 14 amino acids. Germline CDR1 is MGHDK and CDR2 is SYGVNS.

The chain carries TRBV21-1 and TRBJ1-4. TRBV21-1 is flagged as a pseudogene. The CDR3 totals 15 residues. The CDR3 DNA is TGTGCCAGCAGCCGAGCCGGGACAACTAATGAAAAACTGTTTTTT. This encodes CASSRAGTTNEKLFF.

V gene TRBV19 combines with J gene TRBJ2-1; D is perhaps TRBD2 (7 bases). The V gene's germline CDR1 is LNHDA and CDR2 SQIVND (reference sequence). This CDR3 comprises 16 residues. V shed 0 bases and J shed 7 bases, with 16 bases lying between them. CDR3 region: CASSIEGGGPGNEQFF. The DNA for the CDR3 is TGTGCCAGTAGTATAGAGGGCGGGGGCCCGGGGAATGAGCAGTTCTTC.

The rearrangement links TRBV13 to TRBJ1-2, with D possibly TRBD1 on 5 matching bases. CDR1 is PRHDT and CDR2 is FYEKMQ in the germline V gene (reference sequence). Trimming removed 2 bases at V and 7 bases at J, with 17 bases between. The CDR3 totals 15 residues. This chain's CDR3 is CASSLSSFLGVGYTF. CDR3 in DNA: TGTGCCAGCAGCTTATCCTCATTCCTAGGGGTTGGCTACACCTTC.

The chain combines TRBV5-1 with TRBJ2-2; 7 bases map to TRBD1. The CDR3 runs 15 residues. Trimming at V came to 4 bases and at J to 6 bases, leaving 9 bases not matched to a gene. The germline CDR1 and CDR2 sequences are SGHRS and YFSETQ. CDR3 bases: TGCGCCAGCAGCGCATCAGGGGGTCACGCCGGGGAGCTGTTTTTT. It codes for CASSASGGHAGELFF. The entire variable domain, with the rest obtained from reference TRBV5-1 and TRBJ2-2, is as follows: KAGVTQTPRYLIKTRGQQVTLSCSPISGHRSVSWYQQTPGQGLQFLFEYFSETQRNKGNFPGRFSGRQFSNSRSEMNVSTLELGDSALYLCASSASGGHAGELFFGEGSRLTVL.